Presented here are 13 T cell receptor beta chains from one specimen sequenced in a study of patients and donors after allogeneic stem cell transplantation. Each CDR3 protein is one row after TCRdb ran MiXCR on the RT-PCR reads. Among roughly 940,000 distinct CDR3 sequences listed, roughly 17% were seen once. Material for sequencing was blood, either unsorted or a sorted T cell fraction (not recorded which). Receptor source: a human donor who was either an allogeneic HSCT recipient or a stem cell or donor lymphocyte infusion donor (not recorded which). It is not recorded whose cells these are; they may come from a transplant donor.

This clonotype turned up a few times. The V gene is TRBV6-5, the J gene TRBJ1-4; 7 positions agree with TRBD1. CDR1 MNHEY and CDR2 SVGAGI come from the germline V gene. Trimming removed 4 bases from V and 0 bases from J; junction bases left unmatched: 8. The CDR3 is 17 residues long. Here the CDR3 reads CASSFIRGRATNEKLFF. CDR3 sequence (DNA): TGTGCCAGCAGTTTTATAAGGGGGCGGGCAACTAATGAAAAACTGTTTTTT.

This clonotype was picked up many times. V usage is TRBV7-2 and J usage is TRBJ2-5; tentatively, D is TRBD2 (5 bases). The CDR3 extends over 15 amino acids. Germline loops: CDR1 SGHTA, CDR2 FQGNSA. With 1 base removed from V and 3 bases from J, the gap between germline ends came to 12 bases. CDR3 residues: CASSLEAWRKETQYF. The CDR3 coding sequence is TGTGCCAGCAGCTTAGAGGCGTGGAGGAAAGAGACCCAGTACTTC.

The gene calls are TRBV12-3 or TRBV12-4 and TRBJ2-7, with D uncertain. CDR3 length: 18 residues. V lost 3 bases, J lost 0 bases, and 21 bases lay in between. The CDR3 is CASSFSGRRPFDSYEQYF. The CDR3 nucleotides read TGTGCCAGCAGTTTCTCAGGCAGGCGACCGTTCGACTCCTACGAGCAGTACTTC.

This clonotype was detected only a few times. This rearrangement joins TRBV5-1 to TRBJ2-2; weak D call: TRBD2 (6 bases). From germline, CDR1 is SGHRS and CDR2 YFSETQ. V was clipped by 0 bases and J by 6 bases, with 18 bases between them. This CDR3 contains 17 residues. The CDR3 loop reads CASSLESRTSIPGELFF. The CDR3, as DNA: TGCGCCAGCAGCTTGGAATCCCGAACTAGCATCCCCGGGGAGCTGTTTTTT.

The chain uses TRBV6-2 or TRBV6-3 and TRBJ1-6, with a tentative D call TRBD1 (6 bases). The CDR3 spans 18 residues. From germline, CDR1 is MNHEY and CDR2 SVGEGT. Trimming took 6 bases from V and 0 from J, leaving 18 bases between them. CDR3 sequence reads: CASSLPAGASSYNSPLHF. CDR3 coding DNA: TGTGCCAGCAGCCTACCGGCGGGGGCGAGCTCCTATAATTCACCCCTCCACTTT.

The J gene is TRBJ1-1, the V gene TRBV11-2; D remains unclear. Per germline, CDR1 SGHAT and CDR2 FQNNGV. This CDR3 spans 14 amino acids. Between the trimmed V and J ends, which lost 0 bases and 8 bases, there was a span of 13 bases. CDR3 nucleotides: TGTGCCAGCAGCTTAGATCACGGGGTTCCGGAAGCTTTCTTT. This encodes CASSLDHGVPEAFF.

The CDR3 DNA reads as TGTGCCAGCAGTGGCTCGGCAGGGAGGGGTGGCTACACCTTC. Translating it yields CASSGSAGRGGYTF. The V call is TRBV25-1, the J call TRBJ1-2, with D perhaps TRBD1 (5 bases). Germline values: CDR1 MGHDK, CDR2 SYGVNS. The length of the CDR3 is 14 residues. Trimming left V 4 bases short and J 7 bases short, with 16 bases between.

This clonotype showed up just a few times. The rearrangement links TRBV4-1 to TRBJ2-1; the D gene is possibly TRBD2 (6 bases). The length of the CDR3 is 15 residues. Trimming removed 2 bases from V and 2 bases from J, with 10 bases in between. Germline CDR1 MGHRA, CDR2 YSYEKL. CDR3 residues: CASSQSGGPYNEQFF. The CDR3 coding sequence is TGCGCCAGCAGCCAATCCGGAGGGCCCTACAATGAGCAGTTCTTC.

This clonotype was found a few times. The DNA of the CDR3 is TGTGCCAGCAGTGAATATCTTTCCCCCACGGGGTACGAGCAGTACTTC. This encodes CASSEYLSPTGYEQYF. J is TRBJ2-7 and V is TRBV25-1; D is possibly TRBD2 (5 bases). V lost 0 bases and J lost 4, with 16 bases in between. The CDR3 totals 16 residues. Germline V CDR1 and CDR2: MGHDK, SYGVNS.

The CDR3: CASSLALGTHYEQYF. The DNA of the CDR3 is TGTGCCAGCAGCTTAGCGCTCGGGACACACTACGAGCAGTACTTC. V usage is TRBV7-9 and J usage is TRBJ2-7; tentatively, D is TRBD1 (6 bases). Trimming shortened V by 0 bases and J by 3 bases, and 12 bases separated the two germline ends. CDR3 size: 15 residues. Germline-derived CDR1 and CDR2 are SEHNR and FQNEAQ (reference sequence).

The V and J genes are TRBV4-1 and TRBJ2-7; TRBD1 is a possible D gene (5 bases). Germline lookup yields CDR1 MGHRA and CDR2 YSYEKL. Trimming shortened V by 0 bases and J by 2 bases, and 11 bases separated the two germline ends. This CDR3 has 15 residues. CDR3 in DNA: TGCGCCAGCAGCCAAGACAAGAAACAGGCCTACGAGCAGTACTTC. Translating gives CASSQDKKQAYEQYF.

This chain joins TRBV5-1 and TRBJ2-5; D gene unclear. V lost 2 bases, J lost 5 bases, and 10 bases lay in between. CDR3 length equals 13 residues. Looked up from germline, CDR1 is SGHRS and CDR2 is YFSETQ. The CDR3 coding sequence is TGCGCCAGCAGCTTAAGTTTATTGGAGACCCAGTACTTC. Translation gives CASSLSLLETQYF. The entire variable domain, with the rest obtained from reference TRBV5-1 and TRBJ2-5, is as follows: KAGVTQTPRYLIKTRGQQVTLSCSPISGHRSVSWYQQTPGQGLQFLFEYFSETQRNKGNFPGRFSGRQFSNSRSEMNVSTLELGDSALYLCASSLSLLETQYFGPGTRLLVL.

This rearrangement joins TRBV7-2 to TRBJ1-3; no clear D gene. CDR3 length: 17 residues. Germline V lookup: CDR1 SGHTA, CDR2 FQGNSA. Trimming took off 2 bases at V and 0 bases at J, with 14 bases between the two ends. The CDR3 DNA reads TGTGCCAGCAGCTTACGGGGTGGGAAGAGCTCTGGAAACACCATATATTTT. This gives the protein CASSLRGGKSSGNTIYF.